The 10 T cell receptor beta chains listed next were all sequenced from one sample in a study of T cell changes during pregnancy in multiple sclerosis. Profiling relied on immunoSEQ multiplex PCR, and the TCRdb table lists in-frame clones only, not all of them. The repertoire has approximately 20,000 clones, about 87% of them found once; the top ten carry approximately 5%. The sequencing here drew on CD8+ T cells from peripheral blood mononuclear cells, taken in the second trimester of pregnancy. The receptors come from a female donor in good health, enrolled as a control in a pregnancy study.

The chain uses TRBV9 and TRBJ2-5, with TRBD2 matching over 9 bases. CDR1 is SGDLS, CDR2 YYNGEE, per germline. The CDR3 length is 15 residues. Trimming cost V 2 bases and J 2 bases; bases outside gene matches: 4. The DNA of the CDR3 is TGTGCCAGCAGCGTCGGACTAGCGACACAAGAGACCCAGTACTTC. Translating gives CASSVGLATQETQYF.

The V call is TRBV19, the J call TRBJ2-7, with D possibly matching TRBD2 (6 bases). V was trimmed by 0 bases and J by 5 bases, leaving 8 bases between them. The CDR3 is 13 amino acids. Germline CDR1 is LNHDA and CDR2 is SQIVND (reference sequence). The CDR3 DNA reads TGTGCCAGTAGTATAGATCCGGGGGACGAGCAGTACTTC. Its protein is CASSIDPGDEQYF.

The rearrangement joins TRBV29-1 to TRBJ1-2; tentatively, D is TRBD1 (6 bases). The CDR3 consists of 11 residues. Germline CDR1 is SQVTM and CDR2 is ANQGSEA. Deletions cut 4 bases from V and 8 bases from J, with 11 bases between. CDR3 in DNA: TGCAGCGTTGGGGACATTGGAGGCTACACCTTC. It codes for CSVGDIGGYTF.

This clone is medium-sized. For the CDR3, the DNA is TGTGCCAGCAGTGAAGGGGCCAGCTCCTACAATGAGCAGTTCTTC. This codes for CASSEGASSYNEQFF. V is TRBV6-4 and J is TRBJ2-1; tentative D call: TRBD1 (5 bases). The CDR3 extends over 15 amino acids. Germline V gives CDR1 MRHNA, CDR2 SNTAGT. Trimming pared 3 bases from V and 0 bases from J, leaving 9 bases between.

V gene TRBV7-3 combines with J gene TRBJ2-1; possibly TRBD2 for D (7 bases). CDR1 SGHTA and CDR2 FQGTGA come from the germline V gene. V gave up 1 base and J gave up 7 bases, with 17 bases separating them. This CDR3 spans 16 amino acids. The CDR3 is CASSLIGGGPANEQFF. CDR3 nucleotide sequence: TGTGCCAGCAGCTTAATAGGGGGAGGGCCTGCGAATGAGCAGTTCTTC.

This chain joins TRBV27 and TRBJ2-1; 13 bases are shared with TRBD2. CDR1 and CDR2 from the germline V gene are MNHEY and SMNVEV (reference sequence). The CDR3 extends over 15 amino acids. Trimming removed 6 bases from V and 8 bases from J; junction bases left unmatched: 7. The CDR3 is CASSPTSGGRYEQFF. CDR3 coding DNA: TGTGCCAGCAGCCCGACTAGCGGGGGGAGGTATGAGCAGTTCTTC.

CDR3 sequence (DNA): TGTGCCAGCAGACTAGGGGAGGACAGGGGGCATGGCTACACCTTC. This gives the protein CASRLGEDRGHGYTF. The chain is built from TRBV6-1 and TRBJ1-2; 11 nucleotides agree with TRBD1. V lost 6 bases to trimming and J lost 6 bases; unmatched junction nucleotides: 9. Germline V gene sequence: CDR1 MNHNS, CDR2 SASEGT. CDR3 length equals 15 residues.

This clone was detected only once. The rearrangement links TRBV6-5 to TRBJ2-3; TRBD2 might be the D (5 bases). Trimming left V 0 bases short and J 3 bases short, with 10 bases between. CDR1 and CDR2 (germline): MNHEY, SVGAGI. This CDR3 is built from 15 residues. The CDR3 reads CASSYSSGSTDTQYF. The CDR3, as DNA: TGTGCCAGCAGTTACTCGTCGGGAAGTACAGATACGCAGTATTTT.

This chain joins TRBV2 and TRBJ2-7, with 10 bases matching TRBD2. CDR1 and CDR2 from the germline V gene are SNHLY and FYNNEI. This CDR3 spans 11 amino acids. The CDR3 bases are TGTGCTACTAGCGGGGACTACGAGCAGTACTTC. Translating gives CATSGDYEQYF.

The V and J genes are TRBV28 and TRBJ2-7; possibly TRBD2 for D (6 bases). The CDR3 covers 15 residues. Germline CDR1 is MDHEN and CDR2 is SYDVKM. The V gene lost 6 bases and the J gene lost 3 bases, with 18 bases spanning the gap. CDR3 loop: CASSVHRAGSYEQYF. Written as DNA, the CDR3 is TGTGCCAGCAGCGTGCATCGGGCGGGGAGCTACGAGCAGTACTTC.